This TCR beta chain is drawn from a study of cytomegalovirus exposure and HLA in healthy donors. Germline CDR1 and CDR2: MNHEY and SVGAGI. The CDR3 is 15 residues long. The J segment lost 8 bases and the V segment lost 0 bases, leaving 7 bases of the junction unmatched. Researchers ran the PCR with 60 Vbeta and 13 Jbeta primers. Clones were read by immunoSEQ multiplex PCR, and TCRdb kept only the in-frame ones, dropping some. The sample yields around 150,000 clones, around 75% seen once. Sequenced: PBMCs. V usage is TRBV6-5 and J usage is TRBJ1-1, with 9 bases identical to TRBD1. The source of this sequence is a human donor in good health. The CDR3 loop reads CASSYSWDRVGEAFF. CDR3 nucleotide sequence: TGTGCCAGCAGTTACTCTTGGGACAGGGTCGGGGAAGCTTTCTTT.